The entry that follows covers one T cell receptor (beta chain) sequence. This sample was taken from a study of shared T cell receptors in the human thymus. This CDR3 comprises 14 residues. V dropped 8 bases and J dropped 4 bases, with 17 bases sitting between them. The germline V gene encodes CDR1 ENHRY and CDR2 SYGVKD. Sequencing used immunoSEQ multiplex PCR; TCRdb keeps in-frame clones, though not all of them. The data hold about 380,000 clones, with 85% to 95% observed a single time. Sequences were obtained from thymocytes. The TCR was taken from a human donor. The chain combines TRBV10-3 with TRBJ1-1; possibly TRBD1 for D (5 bases). As DNA, the CDR3 is TGTGCCATCGGGGCCGTGGCAGGGACCACTGAAGCTTTCTTT. Amino acids: CAIGAVAGTTEAFF.